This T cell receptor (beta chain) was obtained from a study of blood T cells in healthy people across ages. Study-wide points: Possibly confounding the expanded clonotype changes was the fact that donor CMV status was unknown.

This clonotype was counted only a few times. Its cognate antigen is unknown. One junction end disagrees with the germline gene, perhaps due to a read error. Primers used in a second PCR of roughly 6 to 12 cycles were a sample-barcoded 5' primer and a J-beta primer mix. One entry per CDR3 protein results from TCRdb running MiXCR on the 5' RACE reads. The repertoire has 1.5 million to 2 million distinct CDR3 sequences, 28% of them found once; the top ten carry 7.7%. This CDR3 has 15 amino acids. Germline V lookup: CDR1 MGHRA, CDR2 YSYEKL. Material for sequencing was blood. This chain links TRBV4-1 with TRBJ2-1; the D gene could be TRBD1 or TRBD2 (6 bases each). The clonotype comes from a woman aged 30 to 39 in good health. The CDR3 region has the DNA TGTGCCAGCAGCCGCCCCGGGGGCAGGGAAAATGAGCAGTTCTTC. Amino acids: CASSRPGGRENEQFF.